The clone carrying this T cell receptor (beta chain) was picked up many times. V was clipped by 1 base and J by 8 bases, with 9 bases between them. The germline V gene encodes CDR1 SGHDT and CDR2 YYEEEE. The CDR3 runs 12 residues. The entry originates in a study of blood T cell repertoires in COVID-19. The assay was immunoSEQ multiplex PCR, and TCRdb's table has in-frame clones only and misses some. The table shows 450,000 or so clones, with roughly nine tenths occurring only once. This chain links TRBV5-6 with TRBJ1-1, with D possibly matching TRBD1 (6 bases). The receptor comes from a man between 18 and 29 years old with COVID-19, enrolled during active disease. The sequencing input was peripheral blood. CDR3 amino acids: CASSLRQGEAFF. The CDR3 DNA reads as TGTGCCAGCAGCTTGAGGCAGGGGGAAGCTTTCTTT.